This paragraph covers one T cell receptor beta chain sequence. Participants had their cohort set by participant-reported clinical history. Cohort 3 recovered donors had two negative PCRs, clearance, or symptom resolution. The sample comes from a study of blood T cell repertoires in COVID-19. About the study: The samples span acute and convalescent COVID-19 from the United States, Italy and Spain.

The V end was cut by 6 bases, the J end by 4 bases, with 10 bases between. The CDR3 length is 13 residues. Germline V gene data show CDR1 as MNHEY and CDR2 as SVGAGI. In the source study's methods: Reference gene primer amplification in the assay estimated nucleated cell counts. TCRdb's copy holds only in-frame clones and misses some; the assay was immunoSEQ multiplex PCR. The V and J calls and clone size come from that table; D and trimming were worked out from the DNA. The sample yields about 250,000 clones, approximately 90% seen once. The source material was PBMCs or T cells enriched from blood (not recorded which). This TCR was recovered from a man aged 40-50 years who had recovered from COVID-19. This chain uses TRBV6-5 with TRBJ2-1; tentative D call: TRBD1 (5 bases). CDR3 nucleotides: TGTGCCAGCAGCGACAGCTCTTACAATGAGCAGTTCTTC. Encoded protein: CASSDSSYNEQFF.